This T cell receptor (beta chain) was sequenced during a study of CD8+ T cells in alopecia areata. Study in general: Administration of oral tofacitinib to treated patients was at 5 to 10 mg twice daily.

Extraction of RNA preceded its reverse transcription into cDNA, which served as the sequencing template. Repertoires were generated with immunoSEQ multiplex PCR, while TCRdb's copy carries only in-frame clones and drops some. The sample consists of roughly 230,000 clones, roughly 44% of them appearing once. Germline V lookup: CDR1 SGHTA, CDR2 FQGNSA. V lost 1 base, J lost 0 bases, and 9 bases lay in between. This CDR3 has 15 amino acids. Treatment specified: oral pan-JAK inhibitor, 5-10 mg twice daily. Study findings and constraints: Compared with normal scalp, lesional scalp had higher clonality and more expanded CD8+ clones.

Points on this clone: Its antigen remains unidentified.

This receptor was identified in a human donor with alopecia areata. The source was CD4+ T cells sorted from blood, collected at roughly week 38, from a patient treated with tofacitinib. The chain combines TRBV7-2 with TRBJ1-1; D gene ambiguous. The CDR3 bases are TGTGCCAGCAGCTTAGTTTGGTCTCTGAACACTGAAGCTTTCTTT. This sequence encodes CASSLVWSLNTEAFF.